A selection of T cell receptor beta chains follows, all from one sample in a study of CD4 T cells in relation to SARS-CoV-2 and coronaviruses. These receptors are not linked to any known antigen. The method was immunoSEQ multiplex PCR; TCRdb's version includes in-frame clones alone and lacks a portion of them. The sample records 27,000 or so clones, more than 75% being singletons. The sample consisted of CD4+ T cells from PBMCs, cultured in vitro. The receptors here all came from a human donor in good health. The CDR3 runs from the conserved cysteine through the conserved F or W. A D gene is named only where the DNA matches it firmly. For some rows the clone size is stated as once, few or many, or as a class when expanded; others skip it.

D,size,V,J,DNA,CDR3
TRBD2,NA,TRBV6-5,TRBJ2-1,TGTGCCAGCAGTTCCTGGACTAGCGGGGCGAATGAGCAGTTCTTC,CASSSWTSGANEQFF
TRBD1,NA,TRBV30,TRBJ1-2,TGTGCCTGGCGAGGACAGGGACTGAACTATGGCTACACCTTC,CAWRGQGLNYGYTF
NA,once,TRBV6-6,TRBJ2-3,TGTGCCAGCAGTTATGTGACAGATACGCAGTATTTT,CASSYVTDTQYF
NA,NA,TRBV9,TRBJ2-2,TGTGCCAGCAGCGCCTCGGCCCGTCGGGGCACCGGGGAGCTGTTTTTT,CASSASARRGTGELFF
TRBD2,NA,TRBV7-2,TRBJ2-1,TGTGCCAGCAGCTTAGGGGGGGGGAAGAACAATGAGCAGTTCTTC,CASSLGGGKNNEQFF
NA,NA,TRBV3-1/TRBV3-2,TRBJ1-3,TGTGCCAGCAGCCCTCGGTCGACGCCTGGAAACACCATATATTTT,CASSPRSTPGNTIYF
NA,NA,TRBV3-1/TRBV3-2,TRBJ1-2,TGTGCCAGCAGCCAAGGTCCTGGGGGGTATGGCTACACCTTC,CASSQGPGGYGYTF
NA,NA,TRBV30,TRBJ2-3,TGTGCCTGGAGTGTGTCGGCAGCCACAGATACGCAGTATTTT,CAWSVSAATDTQYF
NA,NA,TRBV2,TRBJ1-1,TGTGCCAGCAGTGGGGGGGGGCGCGGGGCTTTCTTT,CASSGGGRGAFF
TRBD1,NA,TRBV5-5,TRBJ1-2,TGTGCCAGCAGCTCTGGACAGGGTGTCTATGGCTACACCTTC,CASSSGQGVYGYTF
NA,few,TRBV6-2/TRBV6-3,TRBJ2-5,TGTGCCAGCAGTTACTCCCGGGACTTCCAAGAGACCCAGTACTTC,CASSYSRDFQETQYF
TRBD2,NA,TRBV30,TRBJ2-3,TGTGCCTGGACGGGACTAGCGGGATCAGATACGCAGTATTTT,CAWTGLAGSDTQYF
NA,NA,TRBV27,TRBJ1-2,TGTGCCAGCAGGAACGACGGCAGCTATGGCTACACCTTC,CASRNDGSYGYTF
TRBD2,NA,TRBV6-1,TRBJ2-3,TGTGCCAGCAGTGAAGCAGCGGGAGGGGGCACAGATACGCAGTATTTT,CASSEAAGGGTDTQYF